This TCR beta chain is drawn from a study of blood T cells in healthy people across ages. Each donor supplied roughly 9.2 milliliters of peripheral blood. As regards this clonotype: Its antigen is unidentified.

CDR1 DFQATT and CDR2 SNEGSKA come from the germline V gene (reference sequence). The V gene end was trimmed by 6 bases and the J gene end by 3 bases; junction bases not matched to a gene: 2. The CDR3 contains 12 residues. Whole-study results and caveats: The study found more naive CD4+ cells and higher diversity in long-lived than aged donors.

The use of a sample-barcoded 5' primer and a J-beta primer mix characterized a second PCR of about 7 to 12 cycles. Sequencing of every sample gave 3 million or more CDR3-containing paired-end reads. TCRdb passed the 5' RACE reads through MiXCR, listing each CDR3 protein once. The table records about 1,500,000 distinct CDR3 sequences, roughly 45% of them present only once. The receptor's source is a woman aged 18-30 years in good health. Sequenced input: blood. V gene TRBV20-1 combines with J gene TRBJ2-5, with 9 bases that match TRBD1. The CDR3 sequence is CSAGTGKETQYF. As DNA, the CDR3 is TGCAGTGCCGGGACAGGGAAAGAGACCCAGTACTTC.